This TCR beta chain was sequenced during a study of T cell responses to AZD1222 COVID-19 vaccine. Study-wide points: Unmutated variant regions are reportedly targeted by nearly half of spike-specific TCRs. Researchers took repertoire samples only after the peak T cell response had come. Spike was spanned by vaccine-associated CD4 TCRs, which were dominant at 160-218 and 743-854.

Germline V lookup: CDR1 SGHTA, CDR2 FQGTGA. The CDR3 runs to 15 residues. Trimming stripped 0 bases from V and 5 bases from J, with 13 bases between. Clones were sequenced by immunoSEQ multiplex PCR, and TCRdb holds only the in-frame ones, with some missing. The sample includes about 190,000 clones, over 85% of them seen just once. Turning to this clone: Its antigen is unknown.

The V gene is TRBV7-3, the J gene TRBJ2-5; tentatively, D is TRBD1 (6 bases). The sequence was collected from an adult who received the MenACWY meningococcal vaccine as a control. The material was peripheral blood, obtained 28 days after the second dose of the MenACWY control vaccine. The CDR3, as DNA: TGTGCCAGCAGCTTAACACAGGGAACGTGGGAGACCCAGTACTTC. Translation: CASSLTQGTWETQYF.